The rows below give T cell receptor beta chains drawn from one sample of a study of identical twins. From the 5' RACE reads, TCRdb called clonotypes with MiXCR, one entry per CDR3 protein. There are fewer than 250,000 distinct CDR3 sequences in the sample; roughly 10% occur only once, and roughly 5% lies in the top ten. The sequencing sample was made of memory (CD45RO+) T cells sorted from blood. Receptors originate from a woman under 30 in good health. Both conserved end residues are trimmed from each CDR3. The order of the fields is D gene, CDR3 length, V gene, CDR3 protein. A D gene is named only where the DNA matches it firmly.

d_gene: NA; len: 15; v_gene: TRBV14; CDR3aa: ASSQDFGEEGTDTQY
d_gene: NA; len: 12; v_gene: TRBV29-1; CDR3aa: SVEDQAAAHGQF
d_gene: NA; len: 13; v_gene: TRBV29-1; CDR3aa: SVEGSDSVSGTQY
d_gene: NA; len: 10; v_gene: TRBV30; CDR3aa: AWSGAGREAF
d_gene: TRBD1; len: 13; v_gene: TRBV7-2; CDR3aa: ASSLMGQPYNEQF
d_gene: TRBD2; len: 11; v_gene: TRBV5-6; CDR3aa: ASSPLAGLVIT
d_gene: NA; len: 11; v_gene: TRBV4-2; CDR3aa: ASSRDRDQEQF
d_gene: NA; len: 11; v_gene: TRBV12-3/TRBV12-4; CDR3aa: ASSFTPNYGYT
d_gene: NA; len: 14; v_gene: TRBV7-8; CDR3aa: ASSLSYGQMDNEQF
d_gene: TRBD1; len: 10; v_gene: TRBV20-1; CDR3aa: SASYNRQGLF
d_gene: NA; len: 12; v_gene: TRBV6-5; CDR3aa: ASSYNTQGYGYT
d_gene: NA; len: 12; v_gene: TRBV9; CDR3aa: ASSPRDFQETQY
d_gene: TRBD2; len: 14; v_gene: TRBV20-1; CDR3aa: SASKSGRADTGELF
d_gene: NA; len: 11; v_gene: TRBV5-6; CDR3aa: ASSSTFLDTQY
d_gene: NA; len: 11; v_gene: TRBV20-1; CDR3aa: SASPRTDGELF
d_gene: NA; len: 13; v_gene: TRBV7-3; CDR3aa: ASSLSRDNTGELF
d_gene: TRBD1; len: 16; v_gene: TRBV10-3; CDR3aa: AISESGLPGQGTYGYT
d_gene: NA; len: 10; v_gene: TRBV6-2/TRBV6-3; CDR3aa: ASSRPVGGYT
d_gene: NA; len: 12; v_gene: TRBV7-2; CDR3aa: ASSPNQGNRGYT
d_gene: NA; len: 11; v_gene: TRBV25-1; CDR3aa: ASSGQGTYEQY
d_gene: TRBD2; len: 12; v_gene: TRBV5-1; CDR3aa: ASSSGTSRAEQY
d_gene: TRBD1; len: 10; v_gene: TRBV10-3; CDR3aa: AIDRVRQPQH
d_gene: NA; len: 12; v_gene: TRBV5-1; CDR3aa: ASSLASEWDEQF
d_gene: TRBD1; len: 15; v_gene: TRBV19; CDR3aa: ASRPRTGQTMNTEAF
d_gene: NA; len: 11; v_gene: TRBV9; CDR3aa: ASSSRTNSPLH
d_gene: NA; len: 12; v_gene: TRBV9; CDR3aa: ASSVAPQGETQY
d_gene: NA; len: 12; v_gene: TRBV12-3/TRBV12-4; CDR3aa: ASRSTEAGNTIY
d_gene: NA; len: 13; v_gene: TRBV7-2; CDR3aa: ASSANGLQQETQY
d_gene: NA; len: 12; v_gene: TRBV6-1; CDR3aa: ASTHLGRPYGYT
d_gene: NA; len: 14; v_gene: TRBV10-3; CDR3aa: AIRAGGPSSYNEQF
d_gene: TRBD1; len: 13; v_gene: TRBV6-1; CDR3aa: ASSRDRGETYEQY